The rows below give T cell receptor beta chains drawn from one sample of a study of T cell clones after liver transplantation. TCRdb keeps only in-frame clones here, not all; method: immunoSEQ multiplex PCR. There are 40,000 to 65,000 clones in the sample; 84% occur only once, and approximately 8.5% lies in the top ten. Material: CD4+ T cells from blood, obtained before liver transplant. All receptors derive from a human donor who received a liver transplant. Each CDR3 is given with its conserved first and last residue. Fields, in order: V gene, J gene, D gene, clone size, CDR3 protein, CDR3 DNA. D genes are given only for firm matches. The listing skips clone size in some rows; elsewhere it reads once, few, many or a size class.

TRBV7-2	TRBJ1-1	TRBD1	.	CASSLTTGLHTEAFF	TGTGCCAGCAGCTTGACGACAGGGTTGCACACTGAAGCTTTCTTT
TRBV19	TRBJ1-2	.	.	CASSIRSGGYTF	TGTGCCAGTAGTATTCGATCAGGAGGCTACACCTTC
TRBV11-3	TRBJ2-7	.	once	CASSLERGPGPYEQYF	TGTGCCAGCAGCTTAGAAAGGGGCCCAGGTCCCTACGAGCAGTACTTC
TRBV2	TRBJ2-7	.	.	CASSGGTARTEQYF	TGTGCCAGCAGTGGAGGGACTGCCCGGACAGAGCAGTACTTC
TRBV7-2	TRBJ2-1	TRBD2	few	CASSTLLAGGKFF	TGTGCCAGCAGCACCCTCCTAGCGGGAGGGAAGTTCTTC
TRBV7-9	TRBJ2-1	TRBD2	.	CASTLVSSGTYNEQFF	TGTGCCAGCACTCTCGTGTCCAGCGGGACTTACAATGAGCAGTTCTTC
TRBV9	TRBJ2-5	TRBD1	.	CASSAGQGGKETQYF	TGTGCCAGCAGCGCCGGACAGGGTGGGAAAGAGACCCAGTACTTC
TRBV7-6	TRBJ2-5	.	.	CASSPGLFQETQYF	TGTGCCAGCAGCCCTGGACTGTTCCAAGAGACCCAGTACTTC
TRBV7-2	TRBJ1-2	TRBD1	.	CASTDRGGGYTF	TGTGCCAGCACAGACAGGGGAGGCGGCTACACCTTC
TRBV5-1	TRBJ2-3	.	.	CASSLYLGGSTDTQYF	TGCGCCAGCAGCTTGTATCTTGGAGGGAGCACAGATACGCAGTATTTT
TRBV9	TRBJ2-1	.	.	CASSLTYSTYNEQFF	TGTGCCAGCAGCTTAACATACAGCACCTACAATGAGCAGTTCTTC
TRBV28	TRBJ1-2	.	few	CASSFHRPWDGYTF	TGTGCCAGCAGTTTTCATCGACCTTGGGATGGCTACACCTTC
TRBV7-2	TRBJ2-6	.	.	CASSLGGANVLTF	TGTGCCAGCAGCTTGGGGGGGGCCAACGTCCTGACTTTC
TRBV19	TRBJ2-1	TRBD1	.	CASSIETSGQGYNEQFF	TGTGCCAGTAGTATAGAGACCTCGGGACAGGGGTACAATGAGCAGTTCTTC
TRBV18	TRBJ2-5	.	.	CASSPQKRRATKEETQYF	TGTGCCAGCTCACCACAGAAGCGTCGGGCGACTAAAGAAGAGACCCAGTACTTC
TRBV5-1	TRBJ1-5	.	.	CASSLVGGDQPQHF	TGCGCCAGCAGCTTGGTGGGGGGAGATCAGCCCCAGCATTTT
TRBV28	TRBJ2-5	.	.	CASSPGYVRQETQYF	TGTGCCAGCAGCCCAGGGTACGTGCGGCAAGAGACCCAGTACTTC
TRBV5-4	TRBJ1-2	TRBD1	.	CASSGGQTTNFYGYTF	TGTGCCAGCAGCGGGGGACAGACCACTAACTTTTATGGCTACACCTTC
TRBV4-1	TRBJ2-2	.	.	CASSQVATGELFF	TGCGCCAGCAGCCAAGTAGCCACCGGGGAGCTGTTTTTT
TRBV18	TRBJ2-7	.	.	CASSLGQLISYEQYF	TGTGCCAGCTCACTGGGACAACTTATCTCCTACGAGCAGTACTTC
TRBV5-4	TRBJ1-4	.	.	CASSLDRRNEKLFF	TGTGCCAGCAGCTTGGACAGGCGTAATGAAAAACTGTTTTTT
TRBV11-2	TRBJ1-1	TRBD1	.	CASSRQQGASSEAFF	TGTGCCAGCAGCCGCCAGCAGGGGGCATCCTCTGAAGCTTTCTTT
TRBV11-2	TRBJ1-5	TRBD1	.	CASSFGQGSDQPQHF	TGTGCCAGCAGCTTCGGACAGGGGTCTGATCAGCCCCAGCATTTT
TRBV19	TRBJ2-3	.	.	CASSPLGYGTDTQYF	TGTGCCAGTAGTCCGTTAGGTTATGGCACAGATACGCAGTATTTT
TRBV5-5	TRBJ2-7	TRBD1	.	CASSLIGGGYEQYF	TGTGCCAGCAGCCTCATAGGGGGCGGGTACGAGCAGTACTTC
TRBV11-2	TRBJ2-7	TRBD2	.	CASSRTSGYEQYF	TGTGCCAGCTCCCGGACTAGCGGTTACGAGCAGTACTTC
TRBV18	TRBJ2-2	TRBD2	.	CASSPGTSATGELFF	TGTGCCAGCTCACCAGGGACTAGCGCAACCGGGGAGCTGTTTTTT
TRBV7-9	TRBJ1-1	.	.	CASGLGTLKGTEAFF	TGTGCCAGCGGATTAGGAACACTAAAAGGGACTGAAGCTTTCTTT
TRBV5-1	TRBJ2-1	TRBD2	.	CASVGTSGYNEQFF	TGCGCCAGCGTCGGGACTAGCGGTTACAATGAGCAGTTCTTC
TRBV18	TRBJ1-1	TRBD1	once	CASSPDRANTEAFF	TGTGCCAGCTCACCAGACAGGGCAAACACTGAAGCTTTCTTT
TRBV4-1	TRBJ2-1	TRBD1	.	CASSRRTGDSYNEQFF	TGCGCCAGCAGCCGTCGGACAGGGGATTCCTACAATGAGCAGTTCTTC
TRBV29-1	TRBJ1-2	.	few	CSVVLHQNYGYTF	TGCAGCGTTGTACTTCACCAAAACTATGGCTACACCTTC
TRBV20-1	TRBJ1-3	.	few	CSARDVNTIYF	TGCAGTGCTAGAGATGTAAACACCATATATTTT
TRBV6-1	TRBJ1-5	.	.	CASSELWAGNQPQHF	TGTGCCAGCAGTGAATTATGGGCGGGCAATCAGCCCCAGCATTTT
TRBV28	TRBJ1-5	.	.	CTTGPSGHYQPQHF	TGTACAACAGGGCCCAGTGGCCATTATCAGCCCCAGCATTTT
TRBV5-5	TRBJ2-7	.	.	CASQSASGAVYEQYF	TGTGCCAGTCAGTCCGCGTCGGGGGCGGTCTACGAGCAGTACTTC
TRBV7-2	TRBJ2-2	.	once	CASSLSTPTGELFF	TGTGCCAGCAGCTTAAGCACACCCACCGGGGAGCTGTTTTTT
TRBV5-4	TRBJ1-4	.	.	CASSLDQGGKKLFF	TGTGCCAGCAGCTTGGATCAGGGTGGAAAAAAACTGTTTTTT
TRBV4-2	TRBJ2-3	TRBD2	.	CASSPDPPRGSGRSDTQYF	TGTGCCAGCAGCCCAGACCCCCCCCGTGGTAGCGGGAGATCAGATACGCAGTATTTT
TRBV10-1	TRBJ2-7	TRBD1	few	CASSYTGVYEQYF	TGCGCCAGCAGTTACACAGGGGTTTACGAGCAGTACTTC
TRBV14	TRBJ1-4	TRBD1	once	CASSQAYRGVEKLFF	TGTGCCAGCAGCCAAGCGTACAGGGGTGTTGAAAAACTGTTTTTT
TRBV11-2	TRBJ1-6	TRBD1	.	CASSIRGRGNSPLHF	TGTGCCAGCAGCATCAGGGGGCGCGGTAATTCACCCCTCCACTTT
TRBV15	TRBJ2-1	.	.	CATSAGVYNEQFF	TGTGCCACCAGTGCCGGGGTTTACAATGAGCAGTTCTTC
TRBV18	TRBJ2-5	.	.	CASSPGTGETQYF	TGTGCCAGCTCACCAGGTACAGGGGAGACCCAGTACTTC
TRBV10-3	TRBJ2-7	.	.	CAISDWQGNEQYF	TGTGCCATCAGTGATTGGCAGGGGAACGAGCAGTACTTC
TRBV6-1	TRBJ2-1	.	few	CASSVGVGEQFF	TGTGCCAGCAGTGTAGGGGTGGGTGAGCAGTTCTTC
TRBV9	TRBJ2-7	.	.	CASSALGVRANEQYF	TGTGCCAGCAGCGCCCTGGGGGTACGGGCCAACGAGCAGTACTTC
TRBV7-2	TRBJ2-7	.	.	CASSLRSAADHSYEQYF	TGTGCCAGCAGCTTAAGATCAGCGGCCGACCATTCCTACGAGCAGTACTTC